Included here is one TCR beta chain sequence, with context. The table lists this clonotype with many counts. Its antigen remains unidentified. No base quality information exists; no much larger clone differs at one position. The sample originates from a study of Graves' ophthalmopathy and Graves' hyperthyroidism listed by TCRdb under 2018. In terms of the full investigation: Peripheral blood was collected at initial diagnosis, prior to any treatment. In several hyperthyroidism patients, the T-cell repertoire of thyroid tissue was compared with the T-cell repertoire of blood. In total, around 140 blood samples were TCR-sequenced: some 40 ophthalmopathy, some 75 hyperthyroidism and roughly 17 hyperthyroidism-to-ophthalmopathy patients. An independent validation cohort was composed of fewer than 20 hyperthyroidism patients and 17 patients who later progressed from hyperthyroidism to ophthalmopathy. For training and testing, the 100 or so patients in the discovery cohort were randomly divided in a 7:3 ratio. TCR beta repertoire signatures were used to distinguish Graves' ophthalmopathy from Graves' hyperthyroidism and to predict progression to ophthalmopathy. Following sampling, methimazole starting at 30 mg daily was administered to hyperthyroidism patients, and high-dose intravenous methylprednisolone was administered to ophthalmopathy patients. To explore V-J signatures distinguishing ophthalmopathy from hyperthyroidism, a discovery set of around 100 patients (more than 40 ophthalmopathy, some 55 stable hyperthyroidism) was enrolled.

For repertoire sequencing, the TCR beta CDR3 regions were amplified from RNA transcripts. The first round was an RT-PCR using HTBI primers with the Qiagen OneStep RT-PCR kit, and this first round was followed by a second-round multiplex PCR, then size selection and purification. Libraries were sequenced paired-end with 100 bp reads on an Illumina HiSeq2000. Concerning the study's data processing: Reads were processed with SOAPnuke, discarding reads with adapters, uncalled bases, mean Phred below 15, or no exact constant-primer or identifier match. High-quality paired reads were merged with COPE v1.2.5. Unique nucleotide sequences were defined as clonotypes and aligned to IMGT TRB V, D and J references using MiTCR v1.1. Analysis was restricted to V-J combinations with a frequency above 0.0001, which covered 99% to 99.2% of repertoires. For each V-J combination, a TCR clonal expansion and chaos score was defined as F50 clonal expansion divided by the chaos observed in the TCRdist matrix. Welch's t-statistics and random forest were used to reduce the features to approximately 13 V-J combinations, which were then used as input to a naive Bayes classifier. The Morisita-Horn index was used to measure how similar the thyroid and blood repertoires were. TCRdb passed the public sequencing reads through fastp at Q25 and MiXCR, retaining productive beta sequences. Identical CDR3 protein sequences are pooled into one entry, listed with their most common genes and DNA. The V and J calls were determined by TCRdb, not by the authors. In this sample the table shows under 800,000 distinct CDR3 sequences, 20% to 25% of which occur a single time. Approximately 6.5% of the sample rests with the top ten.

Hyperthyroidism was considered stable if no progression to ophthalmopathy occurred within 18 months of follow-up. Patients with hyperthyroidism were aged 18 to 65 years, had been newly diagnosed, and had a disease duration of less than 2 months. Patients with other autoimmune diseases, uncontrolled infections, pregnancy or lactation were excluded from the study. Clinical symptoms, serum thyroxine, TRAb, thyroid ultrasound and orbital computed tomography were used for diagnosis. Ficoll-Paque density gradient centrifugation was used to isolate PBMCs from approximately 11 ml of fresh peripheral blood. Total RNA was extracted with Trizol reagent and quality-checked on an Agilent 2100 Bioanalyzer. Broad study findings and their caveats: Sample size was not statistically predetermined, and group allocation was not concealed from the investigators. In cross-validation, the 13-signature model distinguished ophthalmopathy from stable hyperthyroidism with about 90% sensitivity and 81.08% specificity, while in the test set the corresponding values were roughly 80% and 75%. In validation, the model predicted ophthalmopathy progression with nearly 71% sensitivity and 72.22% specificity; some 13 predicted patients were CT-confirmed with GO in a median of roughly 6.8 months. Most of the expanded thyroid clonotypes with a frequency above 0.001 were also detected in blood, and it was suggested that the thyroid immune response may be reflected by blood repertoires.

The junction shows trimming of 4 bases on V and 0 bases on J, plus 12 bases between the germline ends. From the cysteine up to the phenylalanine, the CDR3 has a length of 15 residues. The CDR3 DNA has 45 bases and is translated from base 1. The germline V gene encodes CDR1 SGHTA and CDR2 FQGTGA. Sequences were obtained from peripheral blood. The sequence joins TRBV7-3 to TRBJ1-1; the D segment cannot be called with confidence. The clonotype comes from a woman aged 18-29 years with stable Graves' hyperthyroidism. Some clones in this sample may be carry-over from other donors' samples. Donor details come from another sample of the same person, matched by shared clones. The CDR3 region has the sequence CASSSSPGMNTEAFF. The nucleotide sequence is TGTGCCAGCAGCTCCAGCCCGGGGATGAACACTGAAGCTTTCTTT.